Below, 19 T cell receptor beta chains from the same sample are listed, as sequenced in a study of identical twins. TCRdb independently ran MiXCR on the 5' RACE reads; one entry per CDR3 protein. The sample yields 350,000 to 400,000 distinct CDR3 sequences, approximately 8.7% seen once. Sequenced material: naive T cells sorted from blood. The receptors here all came from a woman in her forties or fifties in good health.

This clonotype showed up many times. V and J are TRBV5-1 and TRBJ1-1; D not certain. V was clipped by 2 bases and J by 3 bases, with 14 bases between them. From germline, CDR1 is SGHRS and CDR2 YFSETQ. The length of the CDR3 is 15 residues. CDR3 coding DNA: TGCGCCAGCAGCTTTACCCCGAGGGTCGACACTGAAGCTTTCTTT. Translation: CASSFTPRVDTEAFF.

The CDR3 spells CAVRQGARVGNQPQHF. The CDR3 DNA sequence: TGTGCCGTGCGACAGGGGGCGCGGGTTGGCAATCAGCCCCAGCATTTT. V usage is TRBV6-2 or TRBV6-3 and J usage is TRBJ1-5; 10 bases match TRBD1. Trimming removed 11 bases from V and 2 bases from J; junction bases left unmatched: 12. This CDR3 is built from 16 residues. Germline CDR1 is MNHEY and CDR2 is SVGEGT.

This clonotype was counted many times. This chain joins TRBV5-1 and TRBJ2-3, with D possibly matching TRBD2 (7 bases). The V and J ends lost 7 bases and 5 bases respectively, with 17 bases between them. Germline assignment: CDR1 SGHRS and CDR2 YFSETQ. The length of the CDR3 is 14 residues. The CDR3 here is CASRSGGDGDTQYF. For the CDR3, the DNA is TGCGCCAGCCGCTCGGGGGGCGATGGAGATACGCAGTATTTT.

This clonotype was recorded a few times. This chain connects TRBV7-8 to TRBJ2-7; 10 bases are a match to TRBD2. V dropped 1 base and J dropped 2; count of bases not matched to a gene: 2. CDR1 and CDR2 (germline): SGHVS, FQNEAQ. There are 15 residues in the CDR3. CDR3 residues: CASSLELAGTYEQYF. The CDR3, as DNA: TGTGCCAGCAGCTTAGAACTAGCGGGAACCTACGAGCAGTACTTC.

There are a few counts of this clonotype. This chain links TRBV29-1 with TRBJ1-2, with 7 bases that match TRBD1. Germline CDR1 SQVTM, CDR2 ANQGSEA. The CDR3 loop spans 16 amino acids. With 4 bases clipped from V and 4 bases from J, the junction kept 15 bases outside the gene matches. In DNA form, the CDR3 reads TGCAGCGTTGGGGGACGTGACAGGGAATGGGGCTATGGCTACACCTTC. This codes for CSVGGRDREWGYGYTF.

This clonotype was observed a handful of times. This chain's CDR3 is CASSGLIRAGELFF. The DNA for the CDR3 is TGTGCCAGCAGCGGACTAATCCGGGCCGGGGAGCTGTTTTTT. This sequence joins TRBV12-3 or TRBV12-4 and TRBJ2-2; D might be TRBD2 (6 bases). The CDR3 consists of 14 residues. V was pared by 6 bases and J by 6 bases, with 14 bases between.

This clonotype was detected ten times or more. The genes are TRBV5-1 and TRBJ2-4; D gene unclear. Looked up from germline, CDR1 is SGHRS and CDR2 is YFSETQ. Trimming removed 3 bases from V and 6 bases from J, with 7 bases in between. This CDR3 has 12 amino acids. CDR3 protein: CASSYRGNIQYF. The CDR3 DNA reads as TGCGCCAGCAGCTACCGCGGAAACATTCAGTACTTC.

The genes are TRBV12-3 or TRBV12-4 and TRBJ2-2; D may be TRBD1 or TRBD2 (5 bases each). This CDR3 is built from 15 residues. The ends were cut back, 3 bases at V and 5 bases at J, with 13 bases in the middle. This chain's CDR3 is CASSFGAIVTGELFF. CDR3 in DNA: TGTGCCAGCAGTTTCGGGGCCATCGTGACCGGGGAGCTGTTTTTT.

In its sample, this clonotype was seen a few times. The V call is TRBV29-1, the J call TRBJ1-2; TRBD1 agrees at 12 bases. Germline trimming cut 7 bases from V and 4 bases from J; bases unmatched to any gene: 4. This CDR3 contains 13 residues. Germline CDR1 and CDR2: SQVTM and ANQGSEA. This CDR3 is CSARDRGLYGYTF. CDR3 coding DNA: TGCAGCGCCCGGGACAGGGGGCTCTATGGCTACACCTTC. Using reference TRBV29-1 and TRBJ1-2 for the parts outside the CDR3, the full variable domain is SAVISQKPSRDICQRGTSLTIQCQVDSQVTMMFWYRQQPGQSLTLIATANQGSEATYESGFVIDKFPISRPNLTFSTLTVSNMSPEDSSIYLCSARDRGLYGYTFGSGTRLTVV.

At least ten counts were recorded for this clonotype. The V and J genes are TRBV28 and TRBJ1-1; D is possibly TRBD1 (5 bases). The germline V and J ends were trimmed by 6 bases and 2 bases, with 10 bases remaining between them. Germline V gene sequence: CDR1 MDHEN, CDR2 SYDVKM. This CDR3 has 13 residues. The CDR3 region has the DNA TGTGCCAGCAGCCGGGACGTCAACACTGAAGCTTTCTTT. Residues: CASSRDVNTEAFF.

The rearrangement joins TRBV20-1 to TRBJ2-5, with D possibly being TRBD1 (5 bases). Deletions cut 6 bases from V and 3 bases from J, with 17 bases between. The CDR3 is 14 amino acids. CDR1 and CDR2 from the germline V gene are DFQATT and SNEGSKA (reference sequence). The CDR3, as DNA: TGCAGTGCAACCCAGTGGGGCGTTGAAGAGACCCAGTACTTC. Encoded protein: CSATQWGVEETQYF.

This clonotype was counted at least ten times. The rearrangement joins TRBV12-3 or TRBV12-4 to TRBJ2-1; TRBD2 agrees at 8 bases. V shed 0 bases and J 15 bases; nucleotides not matched to a gene: 4. This CDR3 has 12 residues. The CDR3 DNA reads as TGTGCCAGCAGTTTAGCAGCGGGGGCCGGGTTCTTC. Protein: CASSLAAGAGFF.

The CDR3 sequence: CSALMDREDQPQHF. CDR3 in DNA: TGCAGCGCCTTGATGGACAGGGAAGATCAGCCCCAGCATTTT. The rearrangement links TRBV29-1 to TRBJ1-5, with 8 bases aligning to TRBD1. The V and J ends lost 7 bases and 5 bases, in that order; junction bases with no gene match: 10. In germline, CDR1 is SQVTM, CDR2 ANQGSEA. The CDR3 has 14 residues. The full variable domain, its missing parts supplied by reference TRBV29-1 and TRBJ1-5, is SAVISQKPSRDICQRGTSLTIQCQVDSQVTMMFWYRQQPGQSLTLIATANQGSEATYESGFVIDKFPISRPNLTFSTLTVSNMSPEDSSIYLCSALMDREDQPQHFGDGTRLSIL.

The rearrangement links TRBV7-2 to TRBJ2-1, with D maybe TRBD2 (6 bases). The germline V and J ends were trimmed by 0 bases and 9 bases, with 12 bases remaining between them. CDR1 and CDR2 from the germline V gene are SGHTA and FQGNSA. The CDR3 contains 14 residues. The CDR3 coding sequence is TGTGCCAGCAGCTTAGCGGCTACGGGGGTTGAGCAGTTCTTC. It encodes CASSLAATGVEQFF. The complete variable domain, with remaining parts taken from reference TRBV7-2 and TRBJ2-1, reads GAGVSQSPSNKVTEKGKDVELRCDPISGHTALYWYRQSLGQGLEFLIYFQGNSAPDKSGLPSDRFSAERTGGSVSTLTIQRTQQEDSAVYLCASSLAATGVEQFFGPGTRLTVL.

This clonotype was seen many times. The V call is TRBV12-3 or TRBV12-4, the J call TRBJ2-1; D may be TRBD1 (6 bases). The CDR3 spans 13 residues. The ends were cut back, 3 bases at V and 8 bases at J, with 11 bases in the middle. The CDR3 here is CASSFSRGDEQFF. The CDR3 bases are TGTGCCAGCAGTTTCTCCAGGGGTGATGAGCAGTTCTTC.

J is TRBJ2-1 and V is TRBV7-9, with 8 bases matching TRBD2. Germline V gene sequence: CDR1 SEHNR, CDR2 FQNEAQ (reference sequence). The CDR3 spans 16 residues. J lost 6 bases, V lost 2 bases, and 9 bases had no gene match. CDR3 sequence (DNA): TGTGCCAGCAGCTTACTGTCGGGAGGGCCTCGCAATGAGCAGTTCTTC. Residues: CASSLLSGGPRNEQFF.

This clonotype was seen only a few times. Here the CDR3 DNA reads TGTGCCAGCAGTGGGCGGCAGGGGGGGAGTGAAAAACTGTTTTTT. Protein sequence: CASSGRQGGSEKLFF. The rearrangement joins TRBV2 to TRBJ1-4, with TRBD1 matching over 7 bases. This CDR3 is built from 15 residues. V dropped 4 bases and J dropped 7; count of bases not matched to a gene: 9. Germline CDR1 SNHLY, CDR2 FYNNEI.

The genes are TRBV29-1 and TRBJ2-3; 9 nucleotides line up with TRBD2. This CDR3 contains 15 residues. The V gene end was trimmed by 4 bases and the J gene end by 5 bases; junction bases not matched to a gene: 10. Germline loops: CDR1 SQVTM, CDR2 ANQGSEA. The CDR3 loop reads CSVVPGTSLRDTQYF. CDR3 DNA: TGCAGCGTTGTCCCTGGGACTAGCTTAAGAGATACGCAGTATTTT.

This clonotype was recorded many times. This CDR3 is CASSFETGNSYNEQFF. The CDR3 DNA follows: TGTGCCAGCAGCTTCGAGACAGGAAATTCCTACAATGAGCAGTTCTTC. V gene TRBV7-9 combines with J gene TRBJ2-1, with a possible D match to TRBD1 (6 bases). This CDR3 is built from 16 residues. From germline, CDR1 is SEHNR and CDR2 FQNEAQ (reference sequence). Between the trimmed V and J ends, which lost 3 bases and 1 base, there was a span of 13 bases.